These 15 T cell receptor beta chains originate from one sample sequenced in a study of shared clonotypes between healthy human individuals. Libraries were prepared by immunoSEQ multiplex PCR; TCRdb keeps only in-frame clonotypes and omits some of them. The sample contains more than 1.2 million clones, 98% of which appear only once. The sample comprised naive CD4+ T cells sorted from blood. Subset defined: CD45RA+ positively selected. The receptors derive from a man aged 30 to 39 in good health.

J is TRBJ1-4 and V is TRBV5-4; no clear D gene. CDR3 length: 15 residues. CDR1 is SGHNT and CDR2 is YYREEE in the germline V gene (reference sequence). V was trimmed by 4 bases and J by 4 bases, leaving 14 bases between them. CDR3 DNA: TGTGCCAGCAGCAGCGACGGGAGAGGTAATGAAAAACTGTTTTTT. Translating gives CASSSDGRGNEKLFF.

V is TRBV29-1 and J is TRBJ2-1; D gene ambiguous. This CDR3 has 15 amino acids. Trimming stripped 4 bases from V and 3 bases from J, with 16 bases between. Germline CDR1 SQVTM, CDR2 ANQGSEA. Written as DNA, the CDR3 is TGCAGCGTTGGGCCCACTGGGGAACTCTACAATGAGCAGTTCTTC. Protein: CSVGPTGELYNEQFF.

V usage is TRBV18 and J usage is TRBJ1-1, with D perhaps matching TRBD1 (6 bases). Germline-derived CDR1 and CDR2 are KGHSH and LQKENI. Trimming removed 7 bases from V and 4 bases from J, with 16 bases in between. CDR3 length: 14 amino acids. The CDR3 region is CASLTGFGGTEAFF. CDR3 sequence (DNA): TGTGCCAGCTTGACAGGTTTTGGAGGCACTGAAGCTTTCTTT. The variable domain in full, completed from reference TRBV18 and TRBJ1-1, reads NAGVMQNPRHLVRRRGQEARLRCSPMKGHSHVYWYRQLPEEGLKFMVYLQKENIIDESGMPKERFSAEFPKEGPSILRIQQVVRGDSAAYFCASLTGFGGTEAFFGQGTRLTVV.

In its sample, this clone was seen once. The chain couples TRBV19 to TRBJ2-7; 9 nucleotides line up with TRBD1. With 6 bases clipped from V and 4 bases from J, the junction kept 10 bases outside the gene matches. Germline CDR1 and CDR2: LNHDA and SQIVND (reference sequence). This CDR3 spans 15 amino acids. CDR3 DNA: TGTGCCAGTAGGGGGTCCGGGACAGGGATATACGAGCAGTACTTC. Its protein product is CASRGSGTGIYEQYF. The full variable domain, rest sourced from reference TRBV19 and TRBJ2-7, is DGGITQSPKYLFRKEGQNVTLSCEQNLNHDAMYWYRQDPGQGLRLIYYSQIVNDFQKGDIAEGYSVSREKKESFPLTVTSAQKNPTAFYLCASRGSGTGIYEQYFGPGTRLTVT.

DNA of the CDR3: TGTGCCAGCAGCCCCGCAAGGACAGGTCATACGTACCAAGAGACCCAGTACTTC. Protein sequence: CASSPARTGHTYQETQYF. The rearrangement joins TRBV7-3 to TRBJ2-5, with 7 nucleotides matching TRBD1. The CDR3 length is 18 residues. V lost 5 bases to trimming and J lost 0 bases; unmatched junction nucleotides: 15. Germline CDR1 reads SGHTA; CDR2 reads FQGTGA.

This clone was found once. Other nucleotide sequences from this sample produce the same CDR3. The J gene is TRBJ2-7, the V gene TRBV18; D may match TRBD1 or TRBD2 (5 bases each). V was pared by 4 bases and J by 2 bases, with 6 bases between. CDR1 is KGHSH and CDR2 is LQKENI in the germline V gene. The CDR3 sequence is 12 residues long. The CDR3 sequence is CASSRGAYEQYF. The CDR3 region has the DNA TGTGCCAGCTCACGAGGGGCCTACGAGCAGTACTTC. Full variable domain (rest looked up from reference TRBV18 and TRBJ2-7): NAGVMQNPRHLVRRRGQEARLRCSPMKGHSHVYWYRQLPEEGLKFMVYLQKENIIDESGMPKERFSAEFPKEGPSILRIQQVVRGDSAAYFCASSRGAYEQYFGPGTRLTVT.

The V and J genes are TRBV5-6 and TRBJ2-7, with D unclear. Germline V gene data show CDR1 as SGHDT and CDR2 as YYEEEE. V dropped 4 bases and J dropped 3 bases, with 14 bases sitting between them. The CDR3 extends over 14 amino acids. CDR3 loop: CASSANNLYYEQYF. The CDR3 nucleotides are TGTGCCAGCAGCGCGAACAATCTATACTACGAGCAGTACTTC.

This chain connects TRBV4-1 to TRBJ2-2, with D uncertain. The CDR3 runs 12 residues. The germline V gene has CDR1 MGHRA and CDR2 YSYEKL. V was cut by 0 bases and J by 7 bases, with 3 bases left in between. The CDR3 bases are TGCGCCAGCAGCCAAGAAGTCGGGGAGCTGTTTTTT. Its translation: CASSQEVGELFF.

The chain joins TRBV27 to TRBJ2-7, with D possibly matching TRBD1 (6 bases). CDR1 and CDR2 (germline): MNHEY, SMNVEV (reference sequence). This CDR3 has 15 amino acids. V was cut by 5 bases and J by 4 bases, with 18 bases left in between. The CDR3 here is CASSLLEGGKYEQYF. The CDR3 DNA sequence: TGTGCCAGCAGTCTTCTTGAAGGGGGTAAATACGAGCAGTACTTC.

The chain joins TRBV28 to TRBJ2-1, with TRBD2 matching 7 bases. The CDR3 length is 17 residues. The germline V gene encodes CDR1 MDHEN and CDR2 SYDVKM. V lost 2 bases to trimming and J lost 1 base; unmatched junction nucleotides: 8. CDR3 sequence: CASSLVGGSNSYNEQFF. In DNA, the CDR3 is TGTGCCAGCAGTTTAGTCGGGGGGAGTAATTCCTACAATGAGCAGTTCTTC.

Notes on this clone: Other nucleotide sequences in the sample specify the same CDR3. The chain joins TRBV29-1 to TRBJ2-7; D uncertain. Trimming took 4 bases from V and 0 from J, leaving 7 bases between them. This CDR3 has 12 residues. CDR1 and CDR2 (germline): SQVTM, ANQGSEA. The CDR3 DNA reads TGCAGCGTTGGACGTAGCTCCTACGAGCAGTACTTC. Translation gives CSVGRSSYEQYF.

J is TRBJ1-1 and V is TRBV5-4; TRBD1 matches at 11 bases. The V and J ends lost 0 bases and 4 bases, in that order; junction bases with no gene match: 2. The CDR3 has 15 residues. Germline V lookup: CDR1 SGHNT, CDR2 YYREEE (reference sequence). CDR3 residues: CASSLVGTGGTEAFF. DNA of the CDR3: TGTGCCAGCAGCTTGGTTGGGACAGGGGGCACTGAAGCTTTCTTT. Full variable domain (remainder filled in from reference TRBV5-4 and TRBJ1-1): ETGVTQSPTHLIKTRGQQVTLRCSSQSGHNTVSWYQQALGQGPQFIFQYYREEENGRGNFPPRFSGLQFPNYSSELNVNALELDDSALYLCASSLVGTGGTEAFFGQGTRLTVV.

This clone was seen just once. CDR3 in amino acids: CASGIMWVGDTQETQYF. Here the CDR3 DNA reads TGCGCCAGCGGTATAATGTGGGTTGGGGACACCCAAGAGACCCAGTACTTC. This sequence joins TRBV5-1 and TRBJ2-5, with a weak D call TRBD1 (6 bases). The V gene's germline CDR1 is SGHRS and CDR2 YFSETQ. The CDR3 runs to 17 residues. Between the trimmed V and J ends, which lost 7 bases and 1 base, there was a span of 23 bases.

This clone occurred once. The rearrangement uses TRBV2 and TRBJ2-1, with 7 bases identical to TRBD1. V lost 9 bases, J lost 12 bases, and 11 bases stayed unmatched. Germline CDR1 and CDR2: SNHLY and FYNNEI. The CDR3 sequence is 12 residues long. The CDR3 DNA is TGTGCCAGTCTCTCATTAGGGACAGCGCAGTTCTTC. This encodes CASLSLGTAQFF.

This chain links TRBV28 with TRBJ2-7; D is ambiguous. Between the trimmed V and J ends, which lost 2 bases and 2 bases, there was a span of 7 bases. Germline values: CDR1 MDHEN, CDR2 SYDVKM. The CDR3 has 13 residues. CDR3 residues: CASSLRQPYEQYF. The CDR3 coding sequence is TGTGCCAGCAGTTTACGGCAGCCCTACGAGCAGTACTTC.